These T cell receptor beta chains were read from a single sample in a study of CD8+ T cells in alopecia areata. Clones were sequenced by immunoSEQ multiplex PCR, and TCRdb holds only the in-frame ones, with some missing. The sample gives around 190,000 clones, 64% of which show up once; around 4% is in the top ten. The source material was CD4+ T cells sorted from blood, sampled at week 4, from a patient treated with tofacitinib. These TCRs come from a human donor with alopecia areata. CDR3s include the opening cysteine and the closing phenylalanine or tryptophan. The order of the fields is clone size, CDR3 length, V gene, J gene, D gene, CDR3 DNA, CDR3 protein. A D gene is named only where the DNA matches it firmly. Clone sizes are given selectively: once, few, many, or a class where the clone is expanded.

>few|14|TRBV5-4|TRBJ1-2|NA
TGTGCCAGCAGCTTGGCCCAGGGCAGCTATGGCTACACCTTC
CASSLAQGSYGYTF
>NA|14|TRBV27|TRBJ2-3|NA
TGTGCCAGCAGTTTAGGGGATGGCACAGATACGCAGTATTTT
CASSLGDGTDTQYF
>NA|13|TRBV30|TRBJ1-2|TRBD1
TGTGCCTGGGAAGACAGGGGCCGGGGAGGCTACACCTTC
CAWEDRGRGGYTF
>few|17|TRBV30|TRBJ2-7|TRBD2
TGTGCCTGGAGTCCTCTGGGGGGACTAGCGGGTTCCTACGAGCAGTACTTC
CAWSPLGGLAGSYEQYF
>NA|15|TRBV4-1|TRBJ1-5|TRBD1
TGCGCCAGCAGCCAGCAATGGACAGGGAGTCAGCCCCAGCATTTT
CASSQQWTGSQPQHF
>NA|16|TRBV11-2|TRBJ2-1|TRBD2
TGTGCCAGCAGCTCCAATCGGGCTAGCGGGGCTGGAGAGCAGTTCTTC
CASSSNRASGAGEQFF
>NA|14|TRBV6-6|TRBJ1-2|TRBD1
TGTGCCAGCAGGGCGACAGGGACCGACTATGGCTACACCTTC
CASRATGTDYGYTF
>once|13|TRBV30|TRBJ2-2|NA
TGTGCCTGGAGGGCAGGGAACACCGGGGAGCTGTTTTTT
CAWRAGNTGELFF
>few|15|TRBV2|TRBJ1-5|NA
TGTGCCAGCAGCTACACTTGGGTTGGCAATCAGCCCCAGCATTTT
CASSYTWVGNQPQHF
>few|11|TRBV7-2|TRBJ2-5|NA
TGTGCCAGCAGCTTTCGTGGGACCCAGTACTTC
CASSFRGTQYF
>NA|14|TRBV5-6|TRBJ1-2|NA
TGTGCCAGCAGCCTGGGAGACGGGAACTATGGCTACACCTTC
CASSLGDGNYGYTF
>few|14|TRBV4-3|TRBJ1-2|NA
TGCGCCAGCAGCCAAGCTACAGGCAACTATGGCTACACCTTC
CASSQATGNYGYTF
>NA|12|TRBV9|TRBJ1-1|NA
TGTGCCAGCAGCAACAGGAACACTGAAGCTTTCTTT
CASSNRNTEAFF
>few|17|TRBV18|TRBJ1-4|NA
TGTGCCAGCTCACCGAGGACTGGTCGGGGTAACGCTGAAAAACTGTTTTTT
CASSPRTGRGNAEKLFF
>NA|12|TRBV30|TRBJ2-7|TRBD1
TGTGCCTGGAGTCGGGACAGCTACGAGCAGTACTTC
CAWSRDSYEQYF
>NA|16|TRBV7-2|TRBJ1-2|NA
TGTGCCAGCAGCTCAAGCGGACAGAGAACCAACTATGGCTACACCTTC
CASSSSGQRTNYGYTF
>NA|11|TRBV29-1|TRBJ2-7|NA
TGCAGCGTTGAAAGACCCAGCGGGCAGTACTTC
CSVERPSGQYF
>NA|15|TRBV11-2|TRBJ2-5|NA
TGTGCCAGCAGCTTAGGCACAGCCCTCCAAGAGACCCAGTACTTC
CASSLGTALQETQYF
>NA|12|TRBV7-2|TRBJ1-6|NA
TGTGCCAGCAGCTTAGGGAATTCACCCCTCCACTTT
CASSLGNSPLHF
>few|15|TRBV7-9|TRBJ2-4|NA
TGTGCCAGCAGCTTGAGGGGGATAGCCAAAAACATTCAGTACTTC
CASSLRGIAKNIQYF
>NA|13|TRBV5-1|TRBJ1-6|NA
TGCGCCAGCAGCTTGGCCGGTAGGTCTCCCCTCCACTTT
CASSLAGRSPLHF
>NA|13|TRBV5-1|TRBJ1-1|NA
TGCGCCAGCAGCACCTCCGGGTTCACTGAAGCTTTCTTT
CASSTSGFTEAFF
>NA|17|TRBV18|TRBJ1-5|NA
TGTGCCAGCTCACCATCCGGACGGGAGGGGGGCAATCAGCCCCAGCATTTT
CASSPSGREGGNQPQHF
>NA|14|TRBV12-5|TRBJ1-5|NA
TGTGCTAGTGGTTTGGTAGGGGGGCATCAGCCCCAGCATTTT
CASGLVGGHQPQHF
>NA|14|TRBV5-1|TRBJ1-4|NA
TGCGCCAGCAGCTTGCAGGGTATGGATGAAAAACTGTTTTTT
CASSLQGMDEKLFF
>NA|14|TRBV9|TRBJ1-2|TRBD1
TGTGCCAGCAGCGCCCTAGGGACAGGTGGCGGCTACACCTTC
CASSALGTGGGYTF
>NA|13|TRBV30|TRBJ1-1|NA
TGTGCCTGGAGTGTCAGGTCCTCTCCGAACGCTTTCTTT
CAWSVRSSPNAFF
>NA|15|TRBV7-8|TRBJ2-3|TRBD2
TGTGCCAGCAGCCCCCAGCGGGGGAAGACAGATACGCAGTATTTT
CASSPQRGKTDTQYF
>few|12|TRBV30|TRBJ1-2|NA
TGTGCCTGGAGTGTTGGGCCTGGTTCGTACACCTTC
CAWSVGPGSYTF
>NA|17|TRBV7-8|TRBJ2-1|TRBD2
TGTGCCAGCAGCTTATGGGATGCGGGAGCTTCCTACAATGAGCAGTTCTTC
CASSLWDAGASYNEQFF
>NA|15|TRBV5-4|TRBJ2-5|NA
TGTGCCAGCAGCACGCCGACGGGACCACAAGAGACCCAGTACTTC
CASSTPTGPQETQYF
>few|12|TRBV2|TRBJ1-2|NA
TGTGCCAGCAGTGGGAGGGGCTATGGCTACACCTTC
CASSGRGYGYTF
>NA|14|TRBV7-8|TRBJ2-7|NA
TGTGCCAGCAGCTTAGGGTACGGGACTTACGAGCAGTACTTC
CASSLGYGTYEQYF
>NA|12|TRBV27|TRBJ2-3|NA
TGTGCCAGCAGTCCTTTTGGGTATACGCAGTATTTT
CASSPFGYTQYF
>few|14|TRBV7-2|TRBJ2-2|NA
TGTGCCAGCAGCCCCGGGACACACACCGGGGAGCTGTTTTTT
CASSPGTHTGELFF
>NA|11|TRBV25-1|TRBJ1-2|NA
TGTGCCAGCAGTGAATATTATGGCTACACCTTC
CASSEYYGYTF
>few|13|TRBV29-1|TRBJ1-1|NA
TGCAGCGCCGCTACTACAGGGATGACTGAAGCTTTCTTT
CSAATTGMTEAFF
>NA|14|TRBV9|TRBJ2-5|NA
TGTGCCAGCAGCGTAGCTGGGGGCGGAGAGACCCAGTACTTC
CASSVAGGGETQYF
>few|14|TRBV5-1|TRBJ1-2|TRBD1
TGCGCCAGCAGCTTCTCAACAGGGGTTCTAACCCCCACCTTC
CASSFSTGVLTPTF
>NA|17|TRBV9|TRBJ2-6|NA
TGTGCCAGCAGCGTCGGAATCTCCCAAACTGGGGCCAACGTCCTGACTTTC
CASSVGISQTGANVLTF
>NA|13|TRBV11-1|TRBJ1-2|TRBD1
TGTGCCAGCAGCCCGGGACAGGGATATGGCTACACCTTC
CASSPGQGYGYTF
>NA|15|TRBV6-5|TRBJ2-7|NA
TGTGCCAGCAGTTACTTCCCGGGGAGCTCCTACGAGCAGTACTTC
CASSYFPGSSYEQYF
>NA|14|TRBV13|TRBJ1-1|TRBD1
TGTGCCAGCAGCTCGGACAGGGGGAACACTGAAGCTTTCTTT
CASSSDRGNTEAFF
>NA|16|TRBV25-1|TRBJ2-2|NA
TGTGCCAGCAGTGAATCGGGCAGGGGGAACACCGGGGAGCTGTTTTTT
CASSESGRGNTGELFF
>NA|11|TRBV23-1|TRBJ2-5|NA
TGCGTCCAGCCCCTCGGGGGAACGGAGTACTTC
CVQPLGGTEYF
>NA|13|TRBV18|TRBJ1-1|NA
TGTGCCAGCTCACCGGCAGGGTTCACTGAAGCTTTCTTT
CASSPAGFTEAFF
>few|12|TRBV29-1|TRBJ1-1|NA
TGCAGCGTTGGCCTAGGGACGGGTGAAGCTTTCTTT
CSVGLGTGEAFF
>NA|15|TRBV25-1|TRBJ1-5|NA
TGTGCCAGCAGTGAATGGGAAAGGCGCAATCAGCCCCAGCATTTT
CASSEWERRNQPQHF
>few|11|TRBV30|TRBJ2-7|NA
TGTGCCTGGGCCACCATGGGCGAGCAGTACTTC
CAWATMGEQYF
>NA|16|TRBV14|TRBJ1-2|NA
TGTGCCAGCAGCCAAGGCGCAGGCTCCGTTAACTATGGCTACACCTTC
CASSQGAGSVNYGYTF
>NA|12|TRBV6-6|TRBJ1-2|NA
TGTGCCAGCAGTAGCCCGGGCTATGGCTACACCTTC
CASSSPGYGYTF
>NA|15|TRBV4-2|TRBJ2-2|NA
TGTGCCAGCAGCCATAGGGGGGTGAACACCGGGGAGCTGTTTTTT
CASSHRGVNTGELFF
>NA|14|TRBV30|TRBJ1-1|TRBD1
TGTGCCTGGGGGGGCCGGACAGGGGTCACTGAAGCTTTCTTT
CAWGGRTGVTEAFF
>NA|12|TRBV7-9|TRBJ2-5|NA
TGTGCCAGCAGTCCACCCGGGGGGACCCAGTACTTC
CASSPPGGTQYF